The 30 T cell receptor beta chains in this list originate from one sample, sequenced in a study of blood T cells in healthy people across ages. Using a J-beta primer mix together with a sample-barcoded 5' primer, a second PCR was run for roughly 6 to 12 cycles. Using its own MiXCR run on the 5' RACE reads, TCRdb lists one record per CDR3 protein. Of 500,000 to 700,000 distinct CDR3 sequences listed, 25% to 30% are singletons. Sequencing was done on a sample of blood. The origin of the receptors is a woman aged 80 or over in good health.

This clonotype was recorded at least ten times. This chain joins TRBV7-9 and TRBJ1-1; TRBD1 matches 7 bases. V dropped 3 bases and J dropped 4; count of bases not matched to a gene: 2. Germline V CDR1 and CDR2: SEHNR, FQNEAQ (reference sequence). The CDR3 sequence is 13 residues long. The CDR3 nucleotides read TGTGCCAGCAGCTTCCCAGGGGGCACTGAAGCTTTCTTT. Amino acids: CASSFPGGTEAFF.

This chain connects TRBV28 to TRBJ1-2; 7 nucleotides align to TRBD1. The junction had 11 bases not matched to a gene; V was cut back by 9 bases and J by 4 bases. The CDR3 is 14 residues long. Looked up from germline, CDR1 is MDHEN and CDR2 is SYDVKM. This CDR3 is CASRQGPRFYGYTF. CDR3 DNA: TGTGCCAGTCGACAGGGACCCCGCTTCTATGGCTACACCTTC.

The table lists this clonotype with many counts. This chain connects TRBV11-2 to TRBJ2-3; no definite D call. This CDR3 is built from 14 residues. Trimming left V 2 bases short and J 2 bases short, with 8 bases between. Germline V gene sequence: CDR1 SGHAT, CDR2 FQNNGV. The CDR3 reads CASSLPPSTDTQYF. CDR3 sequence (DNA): TGTGCCAGCAGCTTACCCCCATCCACAGATACGCAGTATTTT.

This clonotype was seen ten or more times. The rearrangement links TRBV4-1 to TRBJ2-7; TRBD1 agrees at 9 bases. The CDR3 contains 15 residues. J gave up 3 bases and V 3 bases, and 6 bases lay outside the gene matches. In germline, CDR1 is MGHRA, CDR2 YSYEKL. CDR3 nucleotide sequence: TGCGCCAGCAGCCAGGGACAGGGTCCGGTCTACGAGCAGTACTTC. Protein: CASSQGQGPVYEQYF.

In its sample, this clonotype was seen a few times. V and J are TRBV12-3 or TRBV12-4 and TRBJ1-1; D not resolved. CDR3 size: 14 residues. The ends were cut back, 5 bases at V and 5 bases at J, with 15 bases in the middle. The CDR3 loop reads CASSSTGRWTEAFF. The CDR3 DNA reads TGTGCCAGCAGTAGTACCGGGAGGTGGACTGAAGCTTTCTTT.

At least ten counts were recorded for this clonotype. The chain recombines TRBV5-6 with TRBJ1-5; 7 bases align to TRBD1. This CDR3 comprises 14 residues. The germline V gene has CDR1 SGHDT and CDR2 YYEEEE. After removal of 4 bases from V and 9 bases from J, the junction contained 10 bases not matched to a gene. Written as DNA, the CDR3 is TGTGCCAGCAGCCCGGGACAGAACCGGTTGCCCCAGCATTTT. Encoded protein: CASSPGQNRLPQHF.

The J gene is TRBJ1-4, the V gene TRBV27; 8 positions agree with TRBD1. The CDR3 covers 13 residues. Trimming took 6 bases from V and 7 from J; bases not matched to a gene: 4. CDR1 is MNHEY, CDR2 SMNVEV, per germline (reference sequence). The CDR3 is CASRDRVTEKLFF. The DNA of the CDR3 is TGTGCCAGCAGGGACAGGGTTACTGAAAAACTGTTTTTT.

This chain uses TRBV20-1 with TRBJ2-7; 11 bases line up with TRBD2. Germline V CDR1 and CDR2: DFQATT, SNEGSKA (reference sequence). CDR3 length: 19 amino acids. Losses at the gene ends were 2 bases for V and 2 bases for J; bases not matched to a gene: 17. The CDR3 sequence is CSARSLTGLAEISPYEQYF. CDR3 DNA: TGCAGTGCTAGATCGTTAACGGGACTAGCGGAAATCAGCCCCTACGAGCAGTACTTC.

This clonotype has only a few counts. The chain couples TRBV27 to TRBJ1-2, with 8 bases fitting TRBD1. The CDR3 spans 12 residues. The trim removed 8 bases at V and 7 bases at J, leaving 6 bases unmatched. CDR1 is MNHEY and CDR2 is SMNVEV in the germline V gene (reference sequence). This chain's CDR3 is CASLSRGLGYTF. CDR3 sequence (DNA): TGTGCCAGCTTGTCCAGGGGGCTTGGCTACACCTTC.

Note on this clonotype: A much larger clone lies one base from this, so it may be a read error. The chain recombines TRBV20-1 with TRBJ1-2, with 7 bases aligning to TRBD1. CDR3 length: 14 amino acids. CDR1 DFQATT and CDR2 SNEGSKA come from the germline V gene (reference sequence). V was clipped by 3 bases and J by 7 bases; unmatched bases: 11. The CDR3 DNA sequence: TGCAGTGCTAGTCCCAGGGGGGGCGGGTGTGGCTACACCTTC. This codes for CSASPRGGGCGYTF.

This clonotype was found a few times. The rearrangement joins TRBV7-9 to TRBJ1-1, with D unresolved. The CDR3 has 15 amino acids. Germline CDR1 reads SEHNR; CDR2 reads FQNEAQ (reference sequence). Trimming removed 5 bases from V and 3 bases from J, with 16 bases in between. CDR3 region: CASSGSLYRYTEAFF. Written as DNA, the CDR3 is TGTGCCAGCAGCGGTAGCTTATACAGATACACTGAAGCTTTCTTT.

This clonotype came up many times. The CDR3 coding sequence is TGTGCCAGCAGCTTAGGGCCGGGGGGGCGCGAGCAGTACTTC. This encodes CASSLGPGGREQYF. The chain is built from TRBV7-2 and TRBJ2-7, with 8 bases aligning to TRBD2. CDR3 length: 14 amino acids. The germline CDR1 and CDR2 sequences are SGHTA and FQGNSA. V shed 1 base and J 6 bases; nucleotides not matched to a gene: 5.

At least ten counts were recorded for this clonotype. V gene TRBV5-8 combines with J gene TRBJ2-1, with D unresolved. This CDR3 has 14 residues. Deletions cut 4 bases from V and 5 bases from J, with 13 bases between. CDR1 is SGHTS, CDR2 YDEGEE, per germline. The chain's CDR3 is CASSHEASDNEQFF. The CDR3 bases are TGTGCCAGCAGCCACGAGGCCAGCGACAATGAGCAGTTCTTC.

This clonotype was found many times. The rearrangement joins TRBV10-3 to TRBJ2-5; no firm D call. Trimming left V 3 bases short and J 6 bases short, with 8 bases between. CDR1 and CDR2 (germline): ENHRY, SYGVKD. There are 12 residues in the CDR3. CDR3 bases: TGTGCCATCAGTGACGGTGAACAGACCCAGTACTTC. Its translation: CAISDGEQTQYF.

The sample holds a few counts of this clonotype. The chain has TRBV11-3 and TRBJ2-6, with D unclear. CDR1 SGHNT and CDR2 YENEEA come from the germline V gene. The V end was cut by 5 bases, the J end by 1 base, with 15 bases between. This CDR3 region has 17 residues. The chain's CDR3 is CASSPRVGKSGANVLTF. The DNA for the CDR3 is TGTGCCAGCAGCCCTCGGGTAGGGAAGTCTGGGGCCAACGTCCTGACTTTC.

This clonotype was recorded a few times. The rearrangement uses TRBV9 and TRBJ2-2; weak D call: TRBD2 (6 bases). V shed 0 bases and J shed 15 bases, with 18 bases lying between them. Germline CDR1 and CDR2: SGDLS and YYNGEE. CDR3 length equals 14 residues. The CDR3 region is CASSVALGPGGLFF. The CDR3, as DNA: TGTGCCAGCAGCGTAGCCCTGGGCCCCGGGGGTTTGTTTTTT.

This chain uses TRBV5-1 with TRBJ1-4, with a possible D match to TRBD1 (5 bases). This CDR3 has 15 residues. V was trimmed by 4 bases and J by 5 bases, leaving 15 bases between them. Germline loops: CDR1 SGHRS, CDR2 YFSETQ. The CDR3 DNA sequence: TGCGCCAGCAGCGTGCAGGGAGTAGGCAATGAAAAACTGTTTTTT. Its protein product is CASSVQGVGNEKLFF. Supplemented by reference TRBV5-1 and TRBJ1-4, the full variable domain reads KAGVTQTPRYLIKTRGQQVTLSCSPISGHRSVSWYQQTPGQGLQFLFEYFSETQRNKGNFPGRFSGRQFSNSRSEMNVSTLELGDSALYLCASSVQGVGNEKLFFGSGTQLSVL.

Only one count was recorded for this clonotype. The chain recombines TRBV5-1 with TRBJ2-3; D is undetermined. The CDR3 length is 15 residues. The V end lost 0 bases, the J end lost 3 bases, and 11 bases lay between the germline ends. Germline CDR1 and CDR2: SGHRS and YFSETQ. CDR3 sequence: CASSLGLSLTDTQYF. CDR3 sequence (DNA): TGCGCCAGCAGCTTGGGTTTGAGCCTGACAGATACGCAGTATTTT.

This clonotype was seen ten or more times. The CDR3 DNA follows: TGCGCCAGCAGCCAGAGGGGTGTGGGGCTAAAAGAGACCCAGTACTTC. Translation: CASSQRGVGLKETQYF. The V call is TRBV4-1, the J call TRBJ2-5; D may correspond to TRBD1 or TRBD2 (5 bases each). The CDR3 is 16 residues long. V lost 3 bases to trimming and J lost 3 bases, with 17 bases between them. Germline V gene lookup returns CDR1 MGHRA and CDR2 YSYEKL.

The CDR3 protein is CASTAGTQNTEAFF. DNA for the CDR3: TGCGCCAGTACGGCCGGGACTCAGAACACTGAAGCTTTCTTT. V gene TRBV5-1 combines with J gene TRBJ1-1, with a weak D call TRBD1 (5 bases). The CDR3 sequence is 14 residues long. Looked up from germline, CDR1 is SGHRS and CDR2 is YFSETQ. V shed 8 bases and J shed 1 base, with 15 bases lying between them.

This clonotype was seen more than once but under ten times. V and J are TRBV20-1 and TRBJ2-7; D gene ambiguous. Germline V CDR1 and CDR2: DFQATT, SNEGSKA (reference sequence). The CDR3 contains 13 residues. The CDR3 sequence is CNASRSRTYEQYF. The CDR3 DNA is TGCAATGCGAGCAGATCCAGGACCTACGAGCAGTACTTC.

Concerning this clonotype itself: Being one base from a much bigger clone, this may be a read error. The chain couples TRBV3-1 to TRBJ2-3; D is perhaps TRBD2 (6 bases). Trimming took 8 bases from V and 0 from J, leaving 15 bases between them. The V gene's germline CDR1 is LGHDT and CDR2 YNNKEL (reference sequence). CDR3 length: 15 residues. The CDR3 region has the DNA TGTGCCAGCGGCACATCGGGGGTTAGCACAGATACGCAGTATTTT. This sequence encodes CASGTSGVSTDTQYF.

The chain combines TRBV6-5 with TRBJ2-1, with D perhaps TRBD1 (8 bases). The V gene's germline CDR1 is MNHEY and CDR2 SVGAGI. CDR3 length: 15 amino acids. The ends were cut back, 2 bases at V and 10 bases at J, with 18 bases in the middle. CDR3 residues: CASSYPQGGYYEQFF. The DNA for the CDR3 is TGTGCCAGCAGTTACCCACAGGGGGGGTACTACGAGCAGTTCTTC.

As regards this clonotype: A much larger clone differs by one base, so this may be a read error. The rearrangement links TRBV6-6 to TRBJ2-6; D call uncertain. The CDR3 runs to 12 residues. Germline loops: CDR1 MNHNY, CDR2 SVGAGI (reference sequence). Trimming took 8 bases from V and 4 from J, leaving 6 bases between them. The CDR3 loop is CASGPGANVLTF. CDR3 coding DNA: TGTGCCAGCGGCCCCGGGGCCAACGTCCTGACTTTC.

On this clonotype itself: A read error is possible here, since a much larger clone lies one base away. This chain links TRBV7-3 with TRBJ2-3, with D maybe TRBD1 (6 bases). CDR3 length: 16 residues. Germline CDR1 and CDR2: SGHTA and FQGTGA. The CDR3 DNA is TGTGCCAGCAGCTTAACGGCCACAGGGAGAGCAGATACGCGGTATTTT. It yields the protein CASSLTATGRADTRYF.

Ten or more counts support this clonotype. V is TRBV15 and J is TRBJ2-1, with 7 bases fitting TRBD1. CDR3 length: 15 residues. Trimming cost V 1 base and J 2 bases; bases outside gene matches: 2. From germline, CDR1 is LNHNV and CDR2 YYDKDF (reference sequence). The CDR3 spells CATSRGDSAYNEQFF. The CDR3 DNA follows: TGTGCCACCAGCAGAGGGGACAGCGCCTACAATGAGCAGTTCTTC.

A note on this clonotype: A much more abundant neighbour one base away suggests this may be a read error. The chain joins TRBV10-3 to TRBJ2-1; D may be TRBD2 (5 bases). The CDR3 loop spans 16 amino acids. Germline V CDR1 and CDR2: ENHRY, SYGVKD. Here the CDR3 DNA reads TGTGCCGTCAGTGAGCCCCGGGTCTTAGAGGGCAATGAGCAGTTCTTC. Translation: CAVSEPRVLEGNEQFF.

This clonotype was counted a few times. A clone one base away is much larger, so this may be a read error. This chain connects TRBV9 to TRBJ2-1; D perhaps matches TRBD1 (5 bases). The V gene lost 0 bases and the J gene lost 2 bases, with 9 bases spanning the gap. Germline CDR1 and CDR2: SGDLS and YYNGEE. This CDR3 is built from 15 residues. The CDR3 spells CASSVGATAYNEQFF. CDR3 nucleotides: TGTGCCAGCAGCGTAGGCGCGACAGCCTACAATGAGCAGTTCTTC.

CDR3 sequence reads: CAWSRRETDTQYF. For the CDR3, the DNA is TGTGCCTGGAGTAGAAGGGAGACAGATACGCAGTATTTT. The rearrangement uses TRBV30 and TRBJ2-3; a weak D match, TRBD2 (5 bases). V was cut by 2 bases and J by 3 bases, with 9 bases left in between. The CDR3 covers 13 residues. Germline V gene data show CDR1 as GTSNPN and CDR2 as SVGIG (reference sequence).

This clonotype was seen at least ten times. CDR3 in DNA: TGCAGTGCTAGAACCCCGACGAGCAATCAGCCCCAGCATTTT. Its translation: CSARTPTSNQPQHF. V gene TRBV20-1 combines with J gene TRBJ1-5, with no clear D. Germline V gene data show CDR1 as DFQATT and CDR2 as SNEGSKA (reference sequence). Trimming pared 2 bases from V and 1 base from J, leaving 9 bases between. The CDR3 runs 14 residues.